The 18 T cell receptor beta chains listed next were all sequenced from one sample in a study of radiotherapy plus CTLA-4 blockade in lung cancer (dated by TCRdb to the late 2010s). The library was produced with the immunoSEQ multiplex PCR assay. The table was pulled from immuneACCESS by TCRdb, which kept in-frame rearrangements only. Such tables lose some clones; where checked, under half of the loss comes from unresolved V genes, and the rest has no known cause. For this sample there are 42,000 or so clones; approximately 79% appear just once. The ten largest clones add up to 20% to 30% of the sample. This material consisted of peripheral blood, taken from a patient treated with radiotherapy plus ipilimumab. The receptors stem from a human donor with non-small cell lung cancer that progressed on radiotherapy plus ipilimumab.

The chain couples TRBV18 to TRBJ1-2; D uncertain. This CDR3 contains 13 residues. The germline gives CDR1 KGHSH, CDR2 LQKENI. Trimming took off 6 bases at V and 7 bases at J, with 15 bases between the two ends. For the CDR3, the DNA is TGTGCCAGCTCCCTATCCCGCGCGCCTGGCTACACCTTC. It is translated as CASSLSRAPGYTF.

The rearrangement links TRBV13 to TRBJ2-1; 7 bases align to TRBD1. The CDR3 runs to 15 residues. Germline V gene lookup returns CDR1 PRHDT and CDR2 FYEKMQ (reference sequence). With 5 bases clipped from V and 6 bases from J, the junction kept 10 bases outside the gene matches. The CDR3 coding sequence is TGTGCCAGCAGCCGCAGACAGGGCGTCGGCAATGAGCAGTTCTTC. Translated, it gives CASSRRQGVGNEQFF.

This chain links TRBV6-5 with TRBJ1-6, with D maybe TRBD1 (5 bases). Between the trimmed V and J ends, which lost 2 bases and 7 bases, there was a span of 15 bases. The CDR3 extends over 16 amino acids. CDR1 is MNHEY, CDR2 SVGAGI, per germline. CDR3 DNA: TGTGCCAGCAGTTACCACGTCCGCCAGGGCAATTCACCCCTCCACTTT. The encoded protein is CASSYHVRQGNSPLHF.

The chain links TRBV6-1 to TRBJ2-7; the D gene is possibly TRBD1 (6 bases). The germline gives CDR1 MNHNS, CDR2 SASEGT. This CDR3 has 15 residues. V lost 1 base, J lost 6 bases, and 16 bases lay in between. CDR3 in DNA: TGTGCCAGCAGTGAAGACGGACAGACCATAGGCGAGCAGTACTTC. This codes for CASSEDGQTIGEQYF.

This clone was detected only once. In nucleotides, the CDR3 is TGCGCCAGCCGCGCTAGCGGGGGGCCAGGAGATACGCAGTATTTT. It codes for CASRASGGPGDTQYF. The chain couples TRBV5-1 to TRBJ2-3, with 11 bases fitting TRBD2. V shed 7 bases, J shed 5 bases, and the junction held 9 bases outside the gene matches. The length of the CDR3 is 15 residues. Germline values: CDR1 SGHRS, CDR2 YFSETQ.

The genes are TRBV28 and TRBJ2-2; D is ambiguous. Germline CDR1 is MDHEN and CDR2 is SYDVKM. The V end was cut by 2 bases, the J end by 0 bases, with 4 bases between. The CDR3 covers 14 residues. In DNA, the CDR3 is TGTGCCAGCAGTTTACAAACGAACACCGGGGAGCTGTTTTTT. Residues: CASSLQTNTGELFF. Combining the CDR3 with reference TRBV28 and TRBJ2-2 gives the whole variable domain DVKVTQSSRYLVKRTGEKVFLECVQDMDHENMFWYRQDPGLGLRLIYFSYDVKMKEKGDIPEGYSVSREKKERFSLILESASTNQTSMYLCASSLQTNTGELFFGEGSRLTVL.

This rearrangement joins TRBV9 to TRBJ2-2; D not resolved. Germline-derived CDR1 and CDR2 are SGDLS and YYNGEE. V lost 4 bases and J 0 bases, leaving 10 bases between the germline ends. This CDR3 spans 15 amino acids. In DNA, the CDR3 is TGTGCCAGCAGCCGCGTATTAGCGAACACCGGGGAGCTGTTTTTT. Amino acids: CASSRVLANTGELFF. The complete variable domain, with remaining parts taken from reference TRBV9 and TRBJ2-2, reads DSGVTQTPKHLITATGQRVTLRCSPRSGDLSVYWYQQSLDQGLQFLIQYYNGEERAKGNILERFSAQQFPDLHSELNLSSLELGDSALYFCASSRVLANTGELFFGEGSRLTVL.

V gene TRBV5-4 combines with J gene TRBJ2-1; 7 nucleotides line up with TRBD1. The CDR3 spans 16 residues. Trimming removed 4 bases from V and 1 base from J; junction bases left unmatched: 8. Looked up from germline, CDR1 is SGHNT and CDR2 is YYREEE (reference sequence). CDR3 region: CASSVTGRGSYNEQFF. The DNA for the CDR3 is TGTGCCAGCAGCGTGACAGGGAGAGGATCCTACAATGAGCAGTTCTTC.

The chain's CDR3 is CASSLEGAGSYGYTF. As DNA, the CDR3 is TGTGCCAGCAGCCTAGAGGGGGCGGGCTCCTATGGCTACACCTTC. The chain employs TRBV7-8 and TRBJ1-2; 7 bases fit TRBD1. The CDR3 extends over 15 amino acids. Germline V gene sequence: CDR1 SGHVS, CDR2 FQNEAQ. V lost 5 bases to trimming and J lost 4 bases; unmatched junction nucleotides: 10.

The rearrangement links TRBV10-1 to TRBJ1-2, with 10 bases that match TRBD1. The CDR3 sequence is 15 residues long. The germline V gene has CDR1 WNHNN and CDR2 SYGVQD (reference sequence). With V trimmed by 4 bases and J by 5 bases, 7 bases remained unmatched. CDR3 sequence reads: CASSGLDRGLYGYTF. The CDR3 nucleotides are TGCGCCAGCAGTGGCTTGGACAGGGGGTTATATGGCTACACCTTC.

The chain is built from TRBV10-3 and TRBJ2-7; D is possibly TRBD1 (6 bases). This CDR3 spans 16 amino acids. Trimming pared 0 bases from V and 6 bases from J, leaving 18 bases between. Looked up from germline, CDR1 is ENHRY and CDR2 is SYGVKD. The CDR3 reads CAISESGRGLVREQYF. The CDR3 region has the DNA TGTGCCATCAGTGAGTCTGGTAGGGGGTTGGTTCGCGAGCAGTACTTC.

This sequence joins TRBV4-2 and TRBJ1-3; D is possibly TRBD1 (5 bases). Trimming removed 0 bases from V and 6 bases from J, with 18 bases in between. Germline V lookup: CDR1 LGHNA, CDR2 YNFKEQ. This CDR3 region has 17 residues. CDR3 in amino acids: CASSQDGLGRVANTIYF. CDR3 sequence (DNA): TGTGCCAGCAGCCAAGATGGGTTGGGCAGGGTTGCAAACACCATATATTTT.

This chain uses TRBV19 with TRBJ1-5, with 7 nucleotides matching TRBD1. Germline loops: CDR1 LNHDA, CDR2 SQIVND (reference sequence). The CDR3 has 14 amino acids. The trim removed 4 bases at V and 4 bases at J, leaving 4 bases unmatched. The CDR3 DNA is TGTGCCAGTAGTAGGCCAGGGGGAAATCAGCCCCAGCATTTT. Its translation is CASSRPGGNQPQHF.

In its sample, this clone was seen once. For the CDR3, the DNA is TGTGCCAGTAGTTCAACAGGGGGCAGTTATGGCTACACCTTC. Translation: CASSSTGGSYGYTF. The J gene is TRBJ1-2, the V gene TRBV19, with 9 nucleotides matching TRBD1. The CDR3 consists of 14 residues. The trim removed 5 bases at V and 5 bases at J, leaving 6 bases unmatched. Per germline, CDR1 LNHDA and CDR2 SQIVND (reference sequence).

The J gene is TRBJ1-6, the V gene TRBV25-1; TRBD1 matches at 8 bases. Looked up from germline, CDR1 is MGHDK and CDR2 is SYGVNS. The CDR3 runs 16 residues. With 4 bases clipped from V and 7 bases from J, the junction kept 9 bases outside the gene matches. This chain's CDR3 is CASSVWGQVQNSPLHF. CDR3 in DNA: TGTGCCAGCAGTGTTTGGGGACAGGTGCAGAATTCACCCCTCCACTTT.

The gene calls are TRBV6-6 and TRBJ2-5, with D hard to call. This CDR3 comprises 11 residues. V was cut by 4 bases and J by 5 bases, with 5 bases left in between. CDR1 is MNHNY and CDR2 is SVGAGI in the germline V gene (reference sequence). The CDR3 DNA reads TGTGCCAGCAGTTTTCGGGAGACCCAGTACTTC. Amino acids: CASSFRETQYF.

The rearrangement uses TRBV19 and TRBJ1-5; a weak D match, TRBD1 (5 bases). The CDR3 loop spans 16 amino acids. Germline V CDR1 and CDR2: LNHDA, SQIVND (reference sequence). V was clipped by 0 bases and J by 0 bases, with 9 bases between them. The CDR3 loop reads CASSIDPTASNQPQHF. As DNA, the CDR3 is TGTGCCAGTAGTATAGATCCGACAGCTAGCAATCAGCCCCAGCATTTT.

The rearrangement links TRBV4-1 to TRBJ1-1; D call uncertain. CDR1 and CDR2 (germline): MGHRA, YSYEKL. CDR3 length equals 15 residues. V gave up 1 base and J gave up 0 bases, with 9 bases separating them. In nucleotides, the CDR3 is TGCGCCAGCAGCCAAGGGGCGTTCTTGAACACTGAAGCTTTCTTT. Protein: CASSQGAFLNTEAFF.